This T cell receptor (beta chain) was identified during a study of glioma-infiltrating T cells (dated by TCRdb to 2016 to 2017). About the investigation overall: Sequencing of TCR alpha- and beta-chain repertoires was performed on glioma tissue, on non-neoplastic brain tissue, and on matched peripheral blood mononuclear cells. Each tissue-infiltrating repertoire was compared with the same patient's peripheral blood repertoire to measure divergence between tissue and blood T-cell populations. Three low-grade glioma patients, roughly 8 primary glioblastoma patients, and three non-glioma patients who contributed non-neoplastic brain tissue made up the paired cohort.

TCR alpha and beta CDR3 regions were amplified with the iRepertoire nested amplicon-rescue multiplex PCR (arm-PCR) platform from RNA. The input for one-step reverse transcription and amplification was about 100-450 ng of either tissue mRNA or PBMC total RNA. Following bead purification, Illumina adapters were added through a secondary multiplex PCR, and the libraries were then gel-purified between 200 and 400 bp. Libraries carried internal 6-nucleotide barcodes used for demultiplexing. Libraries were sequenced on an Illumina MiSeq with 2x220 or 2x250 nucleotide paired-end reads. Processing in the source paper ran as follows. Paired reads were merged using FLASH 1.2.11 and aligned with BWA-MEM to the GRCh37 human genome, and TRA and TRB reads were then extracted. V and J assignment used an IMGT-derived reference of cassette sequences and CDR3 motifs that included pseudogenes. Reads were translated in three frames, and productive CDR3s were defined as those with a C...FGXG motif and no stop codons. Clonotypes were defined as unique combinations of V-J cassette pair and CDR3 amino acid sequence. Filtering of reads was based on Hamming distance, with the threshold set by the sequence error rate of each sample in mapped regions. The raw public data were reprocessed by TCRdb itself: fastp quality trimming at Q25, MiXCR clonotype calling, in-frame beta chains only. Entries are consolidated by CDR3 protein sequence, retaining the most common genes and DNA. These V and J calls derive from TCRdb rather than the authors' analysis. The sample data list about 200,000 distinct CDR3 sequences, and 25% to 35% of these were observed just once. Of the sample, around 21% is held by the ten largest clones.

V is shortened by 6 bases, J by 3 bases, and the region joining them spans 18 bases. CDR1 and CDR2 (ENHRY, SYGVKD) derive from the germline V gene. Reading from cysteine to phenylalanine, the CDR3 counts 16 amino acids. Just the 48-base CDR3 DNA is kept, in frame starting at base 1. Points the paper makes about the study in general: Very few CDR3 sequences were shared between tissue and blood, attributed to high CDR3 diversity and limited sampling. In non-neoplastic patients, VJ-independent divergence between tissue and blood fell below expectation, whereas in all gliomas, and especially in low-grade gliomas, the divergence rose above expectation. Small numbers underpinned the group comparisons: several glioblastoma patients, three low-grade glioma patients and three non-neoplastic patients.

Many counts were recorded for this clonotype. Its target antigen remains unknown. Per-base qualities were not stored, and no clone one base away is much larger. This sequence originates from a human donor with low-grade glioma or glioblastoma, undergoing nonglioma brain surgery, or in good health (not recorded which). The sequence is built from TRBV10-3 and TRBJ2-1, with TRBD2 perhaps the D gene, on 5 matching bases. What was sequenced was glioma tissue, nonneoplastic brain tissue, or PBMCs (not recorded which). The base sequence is TGTGCCATCAGAGGTACTAGTACTCGACTCTACAATGAGCAGTTCTTC. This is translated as CAIRGTSTRLYNEQFF.